These 28 T cell receptor beta chains were all obtained from the same sample, sequenced in a study of blood T cell repertoires in COVID-19. The assay was immunoSEQ multiplex PCR, and TCRdb's table has in-frame clones only and misses some. The sample has approximately 20,000 clones, 65% to 90% seen once. Sequencing was carried out using peripheral blood. The receptors stem from a man between 65 and 85 years old with acute or convalescent COVID-19.

This clone was seen more than once but under ten times. The rearrangement links TRBV6-2 or TRBV6-3 to TRBJ1-5, with D unresolved. Germline V gene data show CDR1 as MNHEY and CDR2 as SVGEGT. V lost 6 bases and J lost 6, with 9 bases in between. CDR3 length equals 12 residues. CDR3 in DNA: TGTGCCAGCAGCCCACCAGGTCAGCCCCAGCATTTT. Translation gives CASSPPGQPQHF.

The chain is built from TRBV5-8 and TRBJ2-3, with 10 bases identical to TRBD2. Germline values: CDR1 SGHTS, CDR2 YDEGEE. V was clipped by 3 bases and J by 5 bases; unmatched bases: 6. The CDR3 runs 15 residues. The CDR3 DNA sequence: TGTGCCAGCAGCTCGTTACTAGCGGGACTAGATACGCAGTATTTT. It translates to CASSSLLAGLDTQYF.

J is TRBJ1-2 and V is TRBV30, with D hard to call. Trimming cost V 0 bases and J 4 bases, with 9 bases left between them. The CDR3 contains 13 residues. In germline, CDR1 is GTSNPN, CDR2 SVGIG (reference sequence). Here the CDR3 DNA reads TGTGCCTGGAGTGTGTACACGGGCTATGGCTACACCTTC. It translates to CAWSVYTGYGYTF.

This clone was detected a few times. The chain has TRBV3-1 (or the pseudogene TRBV3-2) and TRBJ2-7, with D perhaps TRBD1 (5 bases). In germline, CDR1 is LGHDT, CDR2 YNNKEL (reference sequence). The CDR3 runs to 13 residues. V was trimmed by 2 bases and J by 6 bases, leaving 11 bases between them. The CDR3 coding sequence is TGTGCCAGCAGCCAACGACAGAGTCTCGAGCAGTACTTC. Translating it yields CASSQRQSLEQYF.

J is TRBJ1-3 and V is TRBV19, with 8 bases fitting TRBD1. The CDR3 sequence is 14 residues long. Germline-derived CDR1 and CDR2 are LNHDA and SQIVND (reference sequence). V lost 8 bases and J lost 4; bases outside the gene matches: 7. The chain's CDR3 is CASAQGADGNTIYF. In DNA form, the CDR3 reads TGTGCCAGTGCCCAGGGGGCGGACGGAAACACCATATATTTT. Variable domain in full (rest from reference TRBV19 and TRBJ1-3): DGGITQSPKYLFRKEGQNVTLSCEQNLNHDAMYWYRQDPGQGLRLIYYSQIVNDFQKGDIAEGYSVSREKKESFPLTVTSAQKNPTAFYLCASAQGADGNTIYFGEGSWLTVV.

The chain recombines TRBV19 with TRBJ2-5; 8 nucleotides line up with TRBD1. The germline V gene encodes CDR1 LNHDA and CDR2 SQIVND (reference sequence). Losses at the gene ends were 5 bases for V and 5 bases for J; bases not matched to a gene: 10. The CDR3 has 15 residues. The CDR3 bases are TGTGCCAGTAGTCCCCGAGACAGGGGAGGCGAGACCCAGTACTTC. Translation gives CASSPRDRGGETQYF.

The chain is built from TRBV5-4 and TRBJ1-2; no clear D gene. Deletions cut 10 bases from V and 2 bases from J, with 15 bases between. CDR3 length: 13 residues. CDR1 SGHNT and CDR2 YYREEE come from the germline V gene (reference sequence). The CDR3 nucleotides are TGTGCCGGACTGCGGACGGAGAACTATGGCTACACCTTC. Protein: CAGLRTENYGYTF. The whole variable domain, remainder taken from reference TRBV5-4 and TRBJ1-2, is ETGVTQSPTHLIKTRGQQVTLRCSSQSGHNTVSWYQQALGQGPQFIFQYYREEENGRGNFPPRFSGLQFPNYSSELNVNALELDDSALYLCAGLRTENYGYTFGSGTRLTVV.

This clone came up once. The J gene is TRBJ1-4, the V gene TRBV9; 7 bases fit TRBD1. This CDR3 has 15 residues. After removal of 0 bases from V and 3 bases from J, the junction contained 2 bases not matched to a gene. CDR1 SGDLS and CDR2 YYNGEE come from the germline V gene. The CDR3 DNA is TGTGCCAGCAGCGTAGGGGGACAGCCTAATGAAAAACTGTTTTTT. This translates into CASSVGGQPNEKLFF.

This chain links TRBV14 with TRBJ2-1; 10 nucleotides match TRBD2. The CDR3 has 14 amino acids. Per the germline V gene, CDR1 is SGHDN and CDR2 is FVKESK. Losses at the gene ends were 6 bases for V and 10 bases for J; bases not matched to a gene: 9. The CDR3 sequence is CASSLSGGPKEQFF. The DNA of the CDR3 is TGTGCCAGCAGTCTTAGCGGGGGGCCTAAGGAGCAGTTCTTC.

V is TRBV24-1 and J is TRBJ1-4; TRBD1 is a possible D gene (5 bases). CDR3 size: 16 residues. Germline lookup yields CDR1 KGHDR and CDR2 SFDVKD. Deletions cut 4 bases from V and 7 bases from J, with 18 bases between. The CDR3 DNA is TGTGCCACCAGTGACCCCCTGCCCGGGGGTAGTGAAAAACTGTTTTTT. Its translation: CATSDPLPGGSEKLFF.

The chain couples TRBV6-5 to TRBJ1-2; D unclear. Trimming stripped 6 bases from V and 7 bases from J, with 18 bases between. This CDR3 region has 14 residues. Germline-derived CDR1 and CDR2 are MNHEY and SVGAGI. Written as DNA, the CDR3 is TGTGCCAGCAGCCACCCCACCAGGCGTTTTGGCTACACCTTC. Translating it yields CASSHPTRRFGYTF.

This rearrangement joins TRBV6-2 or TRBV6-3 to TRBJ1-1; D perhaps matches TRBD1 (6 bases). The CDR3 runs 16 residues. The germline V gene has CDR1 MNHEY and CDR2 SVGEGT. V was clipped by 2 bases and J by 4 bases, with 17 bases between them. Here the CDR3 DNA reads TGTGCCAGCAGTTACGTCCAGGGGTTATTTACCACTGAAGCTTTCTTT. Its protein is CASSYVQGLFTTEAFF.

This clone has only a few counts. This rearrangement joins TRBV11-1 to TRBJ2-7, with a weak D call TRBD2 (5 bases). Germline V gene sequence: CDR1 SGHAT, CDR2 FQDESV (reference sequence). Trimming shortened V by 0 bases and J by 7 bases, and 13 bases separated the two germline ends. The CDR3 length is 14 residues. CDR3 bases: TGTGCCAGCAGCTTAGCCGGGGTCTCTAGGGAGCAGTACTTC. The encoded protein is CASSLAGVSREQYF.

V gene TRBV5-1 combines with J gene TRBJ1-6, with D possibly being TRBD1 (6 bases). CDR1 and CDR2 from the germline V gene are SGHRS and YFSETQ. This CDR3 has 16 amino acids. V dropped 3 bases and J dropped 3 bases, with 13 bases sitting between them. CDR3: CASSSDTGFYNSPLHF. The CDR3 bases are TGCGCCAGCAGCTCGGATACAGGGTTCTATAATTCACCCCTCCACTTT.

For the CDR3, the DNA is TGTGCTAGTGGTTCGACAGGACTTAATCAGCCCCAGCATTTT. It yields the protein CASGSTGLNQPQHF. The chain carries TRBV12-5 and TRBJ1-5; D is perhaps TRBD1 (6 bases). The V and J ends lost 4 bases and 4 bases respectively, with 11 bases between them. Per germline, CDR1 LGHNT and CDR2 FRNRAP. The CDR3 is 14 amino acids. Using reference TRBV12-5 and TRBJ1-5 for the parts outside the CDR3, the full variable domain is DARVTQTPRHKVTEMGQEVTMRCQPILGHNTVFWYRQTMMQGLELLAYFRNRAPLDDSGMPKDRFSAEMPDATLATLKIQPSEPRDSAVYFCASGSTGLNQPQHFGDGTRLSIL.

V and J are TRBV3-1 (or the pseudogene TRBV3-2) and TRBJ2-6; a weak D match, TRBD1 (5 bases). The CDR3 runs to 14 residues. Germline lookup yields CDR1 LGHDT and CDR2 YNNKEL (reference sequence). The germline V and J ends were trimmed by 6 bases and 0 bases, with 6 bases remaining between them. The CDR3: CASRTASGANVLTF. The CDR3 DNA reads as TGTGCCAGCAGGACAGCCTCTGGGGCCAACGTCCTGACTTTC.

This clone came up once. The rearrangement joins TRBV15 to TRBJ2-3; a weak D match, TRBD2 (5 bases). From germline, CDR1 is LNHNV and CDR2 YYDKDF (reference sequence). This CDR3 spans 15 amino acids. Trimming pared 3 bases from V and 6 bases from J, leaving 16 bases between. CDR3 in amino acids: CATSSQLGFADTQYF. The CDR3 DNA reads as TGTGCCACCAGCAGCCAACTAGGGTTTGCGGATACGCAGTATTTT. The complete variable domain, with remaining parts taken from reference TRBV15 and TRBJ2-3, reads DAMVIQNPRYQVTQFGKPVTLSCSQTLNHNVMYWYQQKSSQAPKLLFHYYDKDFNNEADTPDNFQSRRPNTSFCFLDIRSPGLGDTAMYLCATSSQLGFADTQYFGPGTRLTVL.

The chain links TRBV7-7 to TRBJ2-7, with D unclear. Trimming cost V 1 base and J 1 base, with 5 bases left between them. Looked up from germline, CDR1 is SSHAT and CDR2 is FNYEAQ (reference sequence). The CDR3 loop spans 13 amino acids. As DNA, the CDR3 is TGTGCCAGCAGCTTAGACAGATCCTACGAGCAGTACTTC. Its protein product is CASSLDRSYEQYF.

The chain recombines TRBV7-2 with TRBJ1-3, with D possibly matching TRBD1 (6 bases). V dropped 5 bases and J dropped 4 bases, with 12 bases sitting between them. CDR3 length: 14 residues. Per germline, CDR1 SGHTA and CDR2 FQGNSA. The CDR3 DNA sequence: TGTGCCAGCAGCGCAACCCAGGGGGGAAACACCATATATTTT. It encodes CASSATQGGNTIYF.

J is TRBJ1-2 and V is TRBV21-1. TRBV21-1 is marked as a pseudogene. This CDR3 has 11 amino acids. The CDR3 is CASTLFYGYTF. The CDR3 DNA is TGTGCCAGCACCCTATTTTATGGCTACACCTTC.

This chain joins TRBV6-5 and TRBJ2-7, with D possibly matching TRBD1 (6 bases). Trimming cost V 6 bases and J 9 bases, with 12 bases left between them. The CDR3 has 11 residues. The V gene's germline CDR1 is MNHEY and CDR2 SVGAGI. CDR3 protein: CASRGAGAQYF. Here the CDR3 DNA reads TGTGCCAGCAGGGGGGCGGGCGCGCAGTACTTC.

The V and J genes are TRBV2 and TRBJ1-2, with D maybe TRBD1 (5 bases). The CDR3 contains 15 residues. CDR1 is SNHLY, CDR2 FYNNEI, per germline. The germline V and J ends were trimmed by 6 bases and 1 base, with 15 bases remaining between them. The CDR3 DNA reads TGTGCCAGCAGGGCGGGACTGAACAATAACTATGGCTACACCTTC. This codes for CASRAGLNNNYGYTF.

The rearrangement links TRBV11-2 to TRBJ2-3; perhaps TRBD2 as D (6 bases). This CDR3 is built from 17 residues. CDR1 is SGHAT and CDR2 is FQNNGV in the germline V gene. Trimming pared 1 base from V and 0 bases from J, leaving 14 bases between. The CDR3 sequence is CASSLVVSGTSTDTQYF. As DNA, the CDR3 is TGTGCCAGCAGCTTAGTTGTTAGCGGAACTAGCACAGATACGCAGTATTTT.

The chain has TRBV7-2 and TRBJ2-7, with 9 bases identical to TRBD1. This CDR3 contains 15 residues. After removal of 5 bases from V and 2 bases from J, the junction contained 7 bases not matched to a gene. The germline gives CDR1 SGHTA, CDR2 FQGNSA. In nucleotides, the CDR3 is TGTGCCAGCAGCCCAGACAGGGGGGAGACCTACGAGCAGTACTTC. Its translation: CASSPDRGETYEQYF.

This chain uses TRBV19 with TRBJ2-3; possible D gene TRBD2, 6 bases. The CDR3 sequence is 12 residues long. CDR1 is LNHDA, CDR2 SQIVND, per germline (reference sequence). Trimming left V 3 bases short and J 5 bases short, with 6 bases between. CDR3 DNA sequence: TGTGCCAGTAGTATCGGGGGAGATACGCAGTATTTT. Protein sequence: CASSIGGDTQYF. The full variable domain, completed using reference TRBV19 and TRBJ2-3, is DGGITQSPKYLFRKEGQNVTLSCEQNLNHDAMYWYRQDPGQGLRLIYYSQIVNDFQKGDIAEGYSVSREKKESFPLTVTSAQKNPTAFYLCASSIGGDTQYFGPGTRLTVL.

The rearrangement links TRBV2 to TRBJ1-5, with 8 nucleotides matching TRBD1. The CDR3 loop spans 14 amino acids. Germline V gives CDR1 SNHLY, CDR2 FYNNEI. Trimming removed 5 bases from V and 3 bases from J; junction bases left unmatched: 3. As DNA, the CDR3 is TGTGCCAGCAGTAAACAGGGGGACAATCAGCCCCAGCATTTT. This translates into CASSKQGDNQPQHF.

V usage is TRBV19 and J usage is TRBJ1-2; TRBD1 agrees at 9 bases. The J segment lost 6 bases and the V segment lost 3 bases, leaving 8 bases of the junction unmatched. In germline, CDR1 is LNHDA, CDR2 SQIVND (reference sequence). The CDR3 runs 15 residues. The CDR3 loop reads CASSIPGQGEDGYTF. The CDR3, as DNA: TGTGCCAGTAGTATTCCGGGACAGGGAGAAGATGGCTACACCTTC.

This rearrangement joins TRBV29-1 to TRBJ1-1, with D possibly matching TRBD1 (6 bases). Germline CDR1 and CDR2: SQVTM and ANQGSEA. There are 14 residues in the CDR3. The V and J ends lost 5 bases and 4 bases respectively, with 17 bases between them. The CDR3, as DNA: TGCAGCGTTTTGAAAAACAGGGCGGCCACTGAAGCTTTCTTT. It is translated as CSVLKNRAATEAFF.